The clone carrying this T cell receptor (beta chain) was recorded many times. Indicated time point: patch test 2, 6 weeks after DPC sensitization. Regarding treatment: therapeutic diphenylcyclopropenone sensitization with weekly scalp DPC. This record comes from a study of human T cells and chemical hapten exposure. Trimming took off 3 bases at V and 2 bases at J, with 11 bases between the two ends. This CDR3 spans 15 amino acids. Germline V lookup: CDR1 MDHEN, CDR2 SYDVKM. TCRdb re-analysed the RACE reads in MiXCR, keeping a single row per CDR3 protein. The sample lists some 89,000 distinct CDR3 sequences, approximately 10% seen once, with about 2.5% in the top ten.

The clonotype comes from a woman between 25 and 40 years old with alopecia areata. Some clones in this sample may be carry-over from other donors' samples. The specimen was whole blood, collected in connection with sensitization to the hapten diphenylcyclopropenone (DPC). The gene calls are TRBV28 and TRBJ1-5; tentatively, D is TRBD1 (6 bases). CDR3 residues: CASSLGGLGNQPQHF. The CDR3 region has the DNA TGTGCCAGCAGTTTGGGGGGGCTAGGCAATCAGCCCCAGCATTTT.